Listed below are T cell receptor beta chains from one sample, sequenced in a study of blood T cells in healthy people across ages. TCRdb reanalysed the 5' RACE reads using MiXCR and keeps one entry per CDR3 protein. The sample records 600,000 to 850,000 distinct CDR3 sequences, roughly two fifths being singletons. The sample consisted of blood. The receptors were sampled from a woman between 55 and 75 years old in good health. CDR3s leave out the opening cysteine and the closing phenylalanine or tryptophan. The D gene is left open where the match is weak.

j_call v_call d_call cdr3_aa
TRBJ1-2 TRBV28 TRBD1 AVYRGINYGYT
TRBJ1-5 TRBV4-2 NA ASSQVGKPQH
TRBJ2-7 TRBV2 NA ASTPNTGTGEQY
TRBJ1-5 TRBV6-1 NA SSSEAYDPRVGQPQH
TRBJ2-3 TRBV28 TRBD2 ASSSGTSGRGDTQY
TRBJ2-3 TRBV12-3/TRBV12-4 TRBD2 ASSSGGIADTQY
TRBJ2-1 TRBV20-1 TRBD2 SALSGRAAVRNEQF
TRBJ2-7 TRBV5-1 TRBD2 ASSVSGTSGGSEQY
TRBJ1-4 TRBV5-1 NA ASSRIMGSNEKLF
TRBJ1-2 TRBV12-3/TRBV12-4 TRBD1 ASSPHPLTGGDYGYT
TRBJ2-3 TRBV5-1 NA ASSLEALTTGDTQY
TRBJ2-5 TRBV6-2/TRBV6-3 TRBD2 ASNSAGGPQETQY
TRBJ2-1 TRBV6-2/TRBV6-3 NA ASSPRLWNEQF
TRBJ2-2 TRBV14 NA ASSPGDTNTGELF
TRBJ2-1 TRBV7-2 TRBD1 ASSSQGSSYNEQF
TRBJ1-4 TRBV6-5 NA ASSYFSQGYNEKLF
NA TRBV15 NA ATSRDNGYEQY
TRBJ2-7 TRBV7-8 NA ASSPETVTYEQY
TRBJ2-3 TRBV7-3 NA ASSLKGGEVGTDTQY
TRBJ2-1 TRBV27 NA ASPRREQF
TRBJ2-3 TRBV12-5 TRBD1 VSGLDRSTADTQY
TRBJ2-5 TRBV6-2/TRBV6-3 NA ASSYVAEETQY
TRBJ1-2 TRBV12-3/TRBV12-4 NA ASSWSRGAGGYT
TRBJ1-1 TRBV29-1 NA SAPPRGGYGDSEAF
TRBJ2-1 TRBV7-9 NA ASSQKALRDPYNEQF
TRBJ2-2 TRBV27 NA ASSFFGGAATGELF
NA TRBV20-1 TRBD1 SANDRAADEQY
TRBJ2-7 TRBV15 NA ATSSKTVKFYEQY
TRBJ2-7 TRBV29-1 TRBD2 SVVLAGEVDEQY
TRBJ2-7 TRBV7-2 NA ASSLVGGGTYEQY
TRBJ1-6 TRBV7-2 TRBD1 ASSLVTGGNSPLH
TRBJ2-1 TRBV27 TRBD2 ASSGQLPELAGASDNEQF
TRBJ1-1 TRBV18 NA ASSPYSPGEGNTEAF
TRBJ2-6 TRBV29-1 NA SVVDYSGANVLT
TRBJ1-5 TRBV29-1 NA SVQGVRNQPQH
TRBJ2-5 TRBV20-1 TRBD1 SAGQGHRETQY
TRBJ2-4 TRBV7-2 TRBD2 ASSRSAGEDIQY
TRBJ2-5 TRBV20-1 NA SGIRGKETQY
TRBJ2-5 TRBV7-3 NA ASSLTLGSRTQY
TRBJ2-5 TRBV7-3 TRBD1 ASSWYGTEETQY
TRBJ2-7 TRBV20-1 TRBD1 SARAAGGRGPAYEQY
TRBJ1-1 TRBV27 TRBD1 ASSPSRQGSTEAF
TRBJ2-5 TRBV7-9 TRBD2 ASSSPRTSGSGVGWETQY
TRBJ2-7 TRBV28 TRBD2 ASRRTSGRGEQY
TRBJ2-1 TRBV10-3 NA ATHGDGGEEQF
TRBJ1-5 TRBV18 NA ASPLGVPYSNQPQH
TRBJ2-5 TRBV7-2 TRBD2 ASSPVVAGETQY
TRBJ1-6 TRBV18 NA ASSPSAFGDNSPLH
TRBJ1-1 TRBV3-1 NA ASSPPPRGRAEAF
TRBJ2-5 TRBV20-1 TRBD2 SAREGVSGSDWEQY
TRBJ2-4 TRBV6-2/TRBV6-3 TRBD1 ASSRTGTALAKNIQY
TRBJ2-1 TRBV28 TRBD1 ASSPSDRAGNEQF
TRBJ2-5 TRBV7-2 TRBD2 ASSLLPGLANQETQY
TRBJ2-2 TRBV24-1 NA ATSDRRGIATGELF
TRBJ2-7 TRBV4-1 TRBD2 ASSQVWGGSSYEQY
TRBJ2-3 TRBV18 TRBD1 ASSPAVGQGNVAGFADTQY
TRBJ1-2 TRBV27 TRBD1 ASSLFTGAGGYGYT
TRBJ2-5 TRBV3-1 NA ASSQDFPRGLQETQY
TRBJ1-2 TRBV13 NA ASTLAGEIGYGYT